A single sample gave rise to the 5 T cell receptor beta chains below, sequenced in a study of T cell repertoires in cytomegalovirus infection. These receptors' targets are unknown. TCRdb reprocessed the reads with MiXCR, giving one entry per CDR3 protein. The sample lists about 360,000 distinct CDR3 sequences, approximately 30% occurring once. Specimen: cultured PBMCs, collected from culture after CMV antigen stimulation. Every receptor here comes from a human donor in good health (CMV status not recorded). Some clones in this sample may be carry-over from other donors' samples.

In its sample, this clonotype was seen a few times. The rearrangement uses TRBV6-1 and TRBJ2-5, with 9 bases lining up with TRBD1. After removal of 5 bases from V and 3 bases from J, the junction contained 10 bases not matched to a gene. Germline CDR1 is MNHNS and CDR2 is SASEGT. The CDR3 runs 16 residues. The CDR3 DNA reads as TGTGCCAGCAGTCCCCTGGCCGGGACAGGGAAAGAGACCCAGTACTTC. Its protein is CASSPLAGTGKETQYF.

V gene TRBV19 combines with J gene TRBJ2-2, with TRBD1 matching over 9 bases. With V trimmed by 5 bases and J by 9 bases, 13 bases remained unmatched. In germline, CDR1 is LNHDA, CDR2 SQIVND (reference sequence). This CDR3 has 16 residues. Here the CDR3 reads CASSSLLRDRARELFF. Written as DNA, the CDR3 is TGTGCCAGTAGTTCCCTACTCCGGGACAGGGCACGGGAGCTGTTTTTT.

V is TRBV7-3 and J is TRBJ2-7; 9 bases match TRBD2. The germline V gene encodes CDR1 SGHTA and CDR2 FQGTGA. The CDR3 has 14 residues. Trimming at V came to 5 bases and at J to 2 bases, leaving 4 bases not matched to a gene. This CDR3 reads CASSVIAGAYEQYF. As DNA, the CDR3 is TGTGCCAGCAGCGTGATAGCGGGAGCCTACGAGCAGTACTTC. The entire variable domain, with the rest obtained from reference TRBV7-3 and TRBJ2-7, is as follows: GAGVSQTPSNKVTEKGKYVELRCDPISGHTALYWYRQSLGQGPEFLIYFQGTGAADDSGLPNDRFFAVRPEGSVSTLKIQRTERGDSAVYLCASSVIAGAYEQYFGPGTRLTVT.

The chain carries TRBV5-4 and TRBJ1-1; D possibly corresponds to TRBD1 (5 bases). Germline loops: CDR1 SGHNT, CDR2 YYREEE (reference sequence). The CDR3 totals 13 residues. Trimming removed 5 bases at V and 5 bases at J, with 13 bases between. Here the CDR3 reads CASRMGGGTEAFF. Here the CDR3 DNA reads TGTGCCAGCAGGATGGGGGGGGGGACTGAAGCTTTCTTT.

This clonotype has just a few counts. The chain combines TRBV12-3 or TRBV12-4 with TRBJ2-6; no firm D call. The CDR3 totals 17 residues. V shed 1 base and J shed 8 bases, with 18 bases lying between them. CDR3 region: CASSLVPSPEGPNVLTF. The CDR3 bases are TGTGCCAGCAGTTTAGTCCCTTCTCCGGAAGGGCCCAACGTCCTGACTTTC.